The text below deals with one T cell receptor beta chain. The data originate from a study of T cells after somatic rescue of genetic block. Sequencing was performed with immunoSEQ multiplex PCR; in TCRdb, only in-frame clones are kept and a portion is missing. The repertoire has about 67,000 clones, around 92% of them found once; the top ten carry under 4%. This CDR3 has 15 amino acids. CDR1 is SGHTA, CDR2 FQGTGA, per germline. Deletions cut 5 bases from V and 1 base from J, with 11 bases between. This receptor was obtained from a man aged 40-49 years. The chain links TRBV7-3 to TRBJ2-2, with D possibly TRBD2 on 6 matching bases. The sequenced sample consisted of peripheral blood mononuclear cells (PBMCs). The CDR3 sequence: CASSPGRGNTGELFF. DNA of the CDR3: TGTGCCAGCAGCCCCGGGCGGGGGAACACCGGGGAGCTGTTTTTT. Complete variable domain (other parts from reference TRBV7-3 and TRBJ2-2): GAGVSQTPSNKVTEKGKYVELRCDPISGHTALYWYRQSLGQGPEFLIYFQGTGAADDSGLPNDRFFAVRPEGSVSTLKIQRTERGDSAVYLCASSPGRGNTGELFFGEGSRLTVL.